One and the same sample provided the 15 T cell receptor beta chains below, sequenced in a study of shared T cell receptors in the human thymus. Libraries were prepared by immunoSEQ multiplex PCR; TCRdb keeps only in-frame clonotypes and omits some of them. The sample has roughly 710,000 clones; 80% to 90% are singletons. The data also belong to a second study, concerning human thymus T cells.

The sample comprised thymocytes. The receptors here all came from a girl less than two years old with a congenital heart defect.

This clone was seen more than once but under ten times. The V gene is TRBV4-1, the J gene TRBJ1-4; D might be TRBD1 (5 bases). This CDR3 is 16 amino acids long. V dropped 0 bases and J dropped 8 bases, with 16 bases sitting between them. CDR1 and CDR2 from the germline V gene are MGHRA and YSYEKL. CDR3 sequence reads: CASSQDNGGLGEKLFF. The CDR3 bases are TGCGCCAGCAGCCAAGATAATGGGGGGTTAGGAGAAAAACTGTTTTTT.

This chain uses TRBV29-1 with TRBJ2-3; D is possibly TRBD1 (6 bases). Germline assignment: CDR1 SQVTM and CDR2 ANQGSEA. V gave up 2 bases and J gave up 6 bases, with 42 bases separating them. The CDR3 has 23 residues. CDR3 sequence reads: CSVEWGPGRSVDTLTSSRDTQYF. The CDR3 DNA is TGCAGCGTTGAATGGGGGCCGGGTAGAAGCGTGGATACCTTAACCTCCTCGAGGGATACGCAGTATTTT.

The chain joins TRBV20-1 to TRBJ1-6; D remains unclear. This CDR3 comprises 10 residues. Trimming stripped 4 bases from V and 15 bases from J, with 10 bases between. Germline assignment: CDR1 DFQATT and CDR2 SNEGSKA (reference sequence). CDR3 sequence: CSATKRDLHF. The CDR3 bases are TGCAGTGCTACTAAACGGGACCTCCACTTT.

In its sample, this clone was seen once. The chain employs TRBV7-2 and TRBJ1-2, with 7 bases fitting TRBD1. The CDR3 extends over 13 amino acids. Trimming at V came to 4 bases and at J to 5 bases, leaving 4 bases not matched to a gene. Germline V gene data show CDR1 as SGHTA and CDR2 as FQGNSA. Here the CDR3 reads CASSSVQGYGYTF. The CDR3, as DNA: TGTGCCAGCAGCTCCGTACAGGGGTATGGCTACACCTTC.

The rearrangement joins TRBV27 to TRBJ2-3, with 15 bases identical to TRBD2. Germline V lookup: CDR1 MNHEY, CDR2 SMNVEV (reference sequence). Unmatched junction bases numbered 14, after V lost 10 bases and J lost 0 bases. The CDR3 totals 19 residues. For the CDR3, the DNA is TGTGCCACCATTCGGACTAGCGGGGGGGCCTTGGTGAGCACAGATACGCAGTATTTT. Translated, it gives CATIRTSGGALVSTDTQYF.

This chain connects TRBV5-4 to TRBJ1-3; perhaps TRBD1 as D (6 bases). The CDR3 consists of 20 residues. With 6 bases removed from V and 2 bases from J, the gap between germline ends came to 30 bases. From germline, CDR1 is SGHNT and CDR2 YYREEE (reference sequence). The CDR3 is CASTTTRQASADPTGNTIYF. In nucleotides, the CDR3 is TGTGCCAGCACCACCACCAGACAGGCCTCTGCGGACCCCACTGGAAACACCATATATTTT.

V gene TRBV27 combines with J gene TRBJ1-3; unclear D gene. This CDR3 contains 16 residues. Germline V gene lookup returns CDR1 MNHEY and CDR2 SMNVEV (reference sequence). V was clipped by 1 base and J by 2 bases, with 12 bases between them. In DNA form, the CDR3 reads TGTGCCAGCAGTTTATATTGGCCTTCCCCTGGAAACACCATATATTTT. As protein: CASSLYWPSPGNTIYF.

CDR3 nucleotide sequence: TGTGCTAGTGGTTTCGGGACTAGCGGGGGGCTCCTTTTGGAGACCCAGTACTTC. It yields the protein CASGFGTSGGLLLETQYF. This chain connects TRBV12-5 to TRBJ2-5; 15 bases map to TRBD2. The CDR3 covers 18 residues. Germline lookup yields CDR1 LGHNT and CDR2 FRNRAP. V dropped 3 bases and J dropped 5; count of bases not matched to a gene: 10.

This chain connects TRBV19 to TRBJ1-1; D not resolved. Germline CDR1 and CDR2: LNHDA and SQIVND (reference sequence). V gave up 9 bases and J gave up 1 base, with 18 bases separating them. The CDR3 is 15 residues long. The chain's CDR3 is CASSPGEAQNTEAFF. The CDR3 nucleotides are TGTGCCAGCTCCCCCGGGGAGGCGCAGAACACTGAAGCTTTCTTT.

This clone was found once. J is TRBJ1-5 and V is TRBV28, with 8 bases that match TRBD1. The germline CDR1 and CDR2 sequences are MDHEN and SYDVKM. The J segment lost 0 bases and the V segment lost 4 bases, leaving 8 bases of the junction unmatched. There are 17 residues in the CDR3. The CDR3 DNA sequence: TGTGCCAGCAGTTCGTTCGACAGGGGCTTTAGCAATCAGCCCCAGCATTTT. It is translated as CASSSFDRGFSNQPQHF.

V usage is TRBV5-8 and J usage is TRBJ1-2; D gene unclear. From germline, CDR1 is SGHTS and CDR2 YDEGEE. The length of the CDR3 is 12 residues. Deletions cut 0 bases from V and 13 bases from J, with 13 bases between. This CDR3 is CASSLAPQRPTF. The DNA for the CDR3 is TGTGCCAGCAGCTTGGCCCCCCAGCGACCCACCTTC.

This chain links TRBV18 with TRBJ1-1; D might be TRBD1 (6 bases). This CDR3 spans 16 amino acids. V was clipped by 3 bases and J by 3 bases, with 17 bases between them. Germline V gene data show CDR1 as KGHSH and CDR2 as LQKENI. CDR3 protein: CASSPANRDEYTEAFF. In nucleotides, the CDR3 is TGTGCCAGCTCACCTGCGAACAGGGACGAGTACACTGAAGCTTTCTTT.

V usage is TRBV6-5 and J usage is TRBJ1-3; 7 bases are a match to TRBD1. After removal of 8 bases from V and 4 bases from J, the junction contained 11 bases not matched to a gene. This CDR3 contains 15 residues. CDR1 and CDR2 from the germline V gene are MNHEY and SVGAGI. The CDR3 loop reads CASGLRGKRGNTIYF. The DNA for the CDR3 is TGTGCCAGCGGCCTCAGGGGGAAGCGAGGAAACACCATATATTTT.

The CDR3 nucleotides read TGTGCCAGCAGTGAAACTCTTGAGTTAACGACAGGGGACTATGGCTACACCTTC. Translation: CASSETLELTTGDYGYTF. The chain links TRBV6-1 to TRBJ1-2, with TRBD1 matching 8 bases. The CDR3 runs to 18 residues. Losses at the gene ends were 2 bases for V and 3 bases for J; bases not matched to a gene: 14. The germline CDR1 and CDR2 sequences are MNHNS and SASEGT.

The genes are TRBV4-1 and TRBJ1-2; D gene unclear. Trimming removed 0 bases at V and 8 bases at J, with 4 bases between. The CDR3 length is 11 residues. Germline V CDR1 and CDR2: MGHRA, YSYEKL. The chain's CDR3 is CASSQERGYTF. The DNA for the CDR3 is TGCGCCAGCAGCCAAGAACGGGGCTACACCTTC.